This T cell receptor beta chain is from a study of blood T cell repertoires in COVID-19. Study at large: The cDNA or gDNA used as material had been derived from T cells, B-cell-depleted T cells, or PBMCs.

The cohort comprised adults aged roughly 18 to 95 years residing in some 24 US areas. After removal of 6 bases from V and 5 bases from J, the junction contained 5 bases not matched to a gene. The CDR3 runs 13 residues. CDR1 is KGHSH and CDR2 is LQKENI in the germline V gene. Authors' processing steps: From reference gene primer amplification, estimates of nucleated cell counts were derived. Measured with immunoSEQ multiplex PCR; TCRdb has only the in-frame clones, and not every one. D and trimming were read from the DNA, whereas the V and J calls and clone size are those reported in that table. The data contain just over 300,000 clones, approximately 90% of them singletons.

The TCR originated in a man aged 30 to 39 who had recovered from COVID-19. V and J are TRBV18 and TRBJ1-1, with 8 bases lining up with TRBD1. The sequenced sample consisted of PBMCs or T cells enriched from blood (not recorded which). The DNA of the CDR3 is TGTGCCAGCTCCCAGGGGGCGAGGACTGAAGCTTTCTTT. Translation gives CASSQGARTEAFF.